The clone carrying this T cell receptor (beta chain) was observed a few times. As yet, its antigen is unknown. The V gene lost 2 bases and the J gene lost 2 bases, with 13 bases spanning the gap. CDR3 size: 16 residues. The data originate from a study of response to subunit inactivated influenza vaccine. MiXCR, applied by TCRdb to the RT-PCR reads, yields one record per CDR3 protein. Here the sample spans hundreds of thousands of distinct CDR3 sequences, 15% to 17% being singletons. Findings and limits, study-wide: The authors put forward the suggestion that each seasonal influenza vaccination may bring in only a limited number of new T cells.

The rearrangement links TRBV12-3 or TRBV12-4 to TRBJ2-1, with unresolved D. This material consisted of PBMCs from blood, taken approximately 13 days after vaccination. This sequence was found in a middle-aged man who received an inactivated influenza vaccine. CDR3 region: CASSLYGLLTYNEQFF. The CDR3 nucleotides read TGTGCCAGCAGTTTATACGGGCTCCTAACCTACAATGAGCAGTTCTTC.